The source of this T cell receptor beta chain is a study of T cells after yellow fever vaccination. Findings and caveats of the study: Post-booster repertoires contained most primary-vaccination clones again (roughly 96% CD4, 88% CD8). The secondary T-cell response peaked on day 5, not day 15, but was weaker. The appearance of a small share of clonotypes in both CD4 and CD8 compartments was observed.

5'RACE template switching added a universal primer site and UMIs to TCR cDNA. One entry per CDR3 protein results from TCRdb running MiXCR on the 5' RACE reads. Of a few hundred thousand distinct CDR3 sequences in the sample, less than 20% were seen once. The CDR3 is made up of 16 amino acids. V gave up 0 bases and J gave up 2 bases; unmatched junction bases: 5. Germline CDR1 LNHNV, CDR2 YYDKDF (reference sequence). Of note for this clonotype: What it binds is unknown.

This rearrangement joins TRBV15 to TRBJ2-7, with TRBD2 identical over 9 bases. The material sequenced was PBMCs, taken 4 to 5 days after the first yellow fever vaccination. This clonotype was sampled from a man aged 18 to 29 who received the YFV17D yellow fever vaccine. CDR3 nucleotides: TGTGCCACCAGCAGAGAGGCTAGCGGGGTAACCTACGAGCAGTACTTC. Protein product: CATSREASGVTYEQYF.